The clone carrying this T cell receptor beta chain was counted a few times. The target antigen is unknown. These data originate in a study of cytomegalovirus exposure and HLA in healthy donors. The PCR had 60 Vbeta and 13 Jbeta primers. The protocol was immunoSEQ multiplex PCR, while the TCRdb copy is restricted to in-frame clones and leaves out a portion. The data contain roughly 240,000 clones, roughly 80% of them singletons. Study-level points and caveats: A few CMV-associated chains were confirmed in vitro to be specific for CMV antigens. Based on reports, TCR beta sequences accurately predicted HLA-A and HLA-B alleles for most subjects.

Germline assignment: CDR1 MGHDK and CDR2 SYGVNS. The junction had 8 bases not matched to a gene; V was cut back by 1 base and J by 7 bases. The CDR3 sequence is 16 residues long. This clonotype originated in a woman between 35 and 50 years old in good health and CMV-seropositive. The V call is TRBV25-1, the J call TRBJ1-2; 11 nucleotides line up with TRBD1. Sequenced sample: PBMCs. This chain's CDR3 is CASSESDRGLSFGYTF. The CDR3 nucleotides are TGTGCCAGCAGTGAATCGGACAGGGGGCTGAGCTTTGGCTACACCTTC.